This TCR beta chain was sequenced during a study of T cell responses to AZD1222 COVID-19 vaccine. Study findings and constraints: Repertoire sampling happened only post peak T cell response. A mostly white British donor set with more females was recruited, and clonal diversity was possibly underestimated. The study reported that nearly half of spike-specific TCRs target unmutated variant regions. Along spike, vaccine-associated CD4 TCRs were found throughout, with dominance at 160-218 and 743-854.

This clone has only a few counts. Its antigen is unknown. Trimming stripped 8 bases from V and 4 bases from J, with 14 bases between. This CDR3 has 13 amino acids. Per the germline V gene, CDR1 is LNHDA and CDR2 is SQIVND (reference sequence). Sequencing used immunoSEQ multiplex PCR; TCRdb keeps in-frame clones, though not all of them. The profile shows about 180,000 clones, 85% to 90% of them singletons. The clonotype originates from an adult in good health. The sequences come from peripheral blood, collected on day 0 of AZD1222 vaccination. The genes are TRBV19 and TRBJ1-2; D is unresolved. CDR3 protein: CASLGNSIYGYTF. In nucleotides, the CDR3 is TGTGCCAGTTTAGGCAACTCCATCTATGGCTACACCTTC. The variable domain in full, with the rest retrieved from reference TRBV19 and TRBJ1-2, is DGGITQSPKYLFRKEGQNVTLSCEQNLNHDAMYWYRQDPGQGLRLIYYSQIVNDFQKGDIAEGYSVSREKKESFPLTVTSAQKNPTAFYLCASLGNSIYGYTFGSGTRLTVV.